The rows below give T cell receptor beta chains drawn from one sample of a study of T cells after yellow fever vaccination. TCRdb redid the calling of the 5' RACE reads with MiXCR, one entry per CDR3 protein. The sample consists of a few hundred thousand distinct CDR3 sequences, approximately 4% of them appearing once. Sequencing was performed on PBMCs, taken 5 days after the yellow fever booster vaccination. The receptor source for this set is a man aged 18 to 35 who received the YFV17D yellow fever vaccine. The CDR3 runs from the conserved cysteine through the conserved F or W. D genes are given only for firm matches. Some rows mark clone size as missing; the rest say once, few, many or name a class of expanded clone.

TRBV20-1	.	TRBD2	TRBJ2-5	CSATRAGGETQYF	TGCAGTGCCACTAGGGCGGGGGGAGAGACCCAGTACTTC
TRBV4-1	few	.	TRBJ2-2	CASSRVGEITGELFF	TGCGCCAGCAGCCGCGTCGGAGAGATCACCGGGGAGCTGTTTTTT
TRBV5-1	many	TRBD1	TRBJ1-6	CASSSGTGNSPLHF	TGCGCCAGCAGCTCTGGGACAGGAAATTCACCCCTCCACTTT
TRBV5-4	few	.	TRBJ2-5	CASSLAYDSGETQYF	TGTGCCAGCAGCTTGGCCTACGACAGTGGGGAGACCCAGTACTTC
TRBV20-1	few	.	TRBJ2-3	CSARSWNTQYF	TGCAGTGCTAGATCCTGGAATACGCAGTATTTT
TRBV11-2	few	TRBD2	TRBJ2-1	CASSYPTSGGHVLNNEQFF	TGTGCCAGCAGCTACCCGACTAGCGGGGGCCACGTACTAAACAATGAGCAGTTCTTC
TRBV5-1	few	.	TRBJ1-1	CATRANENTEAFF	TGCGCCACCAGGGCCAATGAAAACACTGAAGCTTTCTTT
TRBV7-3	many	.	TRBJ1-3	CASSASGTTGNTIYF	TGTGCCAGCAGCGCCTCCGGGACGACAGGAAACACCATATATTTT
TRBV24-1	few	.	TRBJ2-3	CATAEGGRGEDTQYF	TGTGCCACCGCGGAGGGGGGCCGGGGTGAAGATACGCAGTATTTT
TRBV29-1	.	.	TRBJ2-6	CSAEADSGANVLTF	TGCAGCGCTGAGGCGGATTCTGGGGCCAACGTCCTGACTTTC
TRBV30	.	.	TRBJ2-5	CAWSVRLRETQYF	TGTGCCTGGAGTGTGCGGCTCCGGGAGACCCAGTACTTC
TRBV6-5	few	.	TRBJ2-3	CASSYSGPGNADTQYF	TGTGCCAGCAGTTACTCGGGCCCCGGGAACGCAGATACGCAGTATTTT
TRBV7-3	few	.	TRBJ2-5	CASSSGDFPAETQYF	TGTGCCAGCAGCTCCGGGGACTTCCCCGCCGAGACCCAGTACTTC
TRBV19	many	.	TRBJ2-5	CASSRQTWETQYF	TGTGCCAGTAGTCGACAGACGTGGGAGACCCAGTACTTC
TRBV5-1	few	.	TRBJ2-2	CASSLRTANGELFF	TGCGCCAGCAGCTTGCGGACGGCGAACGGGGAGCTGTTTTTT
TRBV3-1	many	.	TRBJ2-2	CASSQLLGQSVGELFF	TGTGCCAGCAGCCAATTGCTAGGACAGTCCGTCGGGGAGCTGTTTTTT
TRBV12-3/TRBV12-4	.	.	TRBJ2-3	CASSFIGNTDTQYF	TGTGCCAGCAGTTTCATAGGGAACACAGATACGCAGTATTTT
TRBV28	many	.	TRBJ1-6	CASSLIPPLSTGMGNSPLHF	TGTGCCAGCAGTTTAATTCCCCCCCTTAGCACGGGGATGGGGAATTCACCCCTCCACTTT
TRBV6-5	many	TRBD2	TRBJ2-1	CASSRLSGLAGVNEQFF	TGTGCCAGCAGCCGACTATCGGGACTAGCGGGGGTGAATGAGCAGTTCTTC
TRBV12-3/TRBV12-4	.	.	TRBJ2-5	CASSWWGPQETQYF	TGTGCCAGCAGTTGGTGGGGCCCCCAAGAGACCCAGTACTTC
TRBV11-3	few	.	TRBJ2-1	CASSLDRGLYEDNEQFF	TGTGCCAGCAGCTTAGATCGGGGTTTGTATGAGGACAATGAGCAGTTCTTC
TRBV3-1	many	.	TRBJ2-6	CASSQEWAESSGANVLTF	TGTGCCAGCAGCCAAGAATGGGCGGAGAGCTCTGGGGCCAACGTCCTGACTTTC
TRBV13	few	TRBD1	TRBJ2-7	CASSYTRDRAYEQYF	TGTGCCAGCAGCTATACTCGGGACAGGGCCTACGAGCAGTACTTC
TRBV10-3	.	TRBD2	TRBJ2-5	CAISVGVTGGTQYF	TGTGCCATCAGTGTGGGGGTCACGGGGGGGACCCAGTACTTC
TRBV12-3/TRBV12-4	few	.	TRBJ2-6	CASSSTLSGANVLTF	TGTGCCAGCAGTTCGACCCTCTCTGGGGCCAACGTCCTGACTTTC
TRBV4-3	few	TRBD1	TRBJ1-2	CASSRGQGRRSNYGYTF	TGCGCCAGCAGCCGAGGACAGGGGAGAAGATCTAACTATGGCTACACCTTC
TRBV10-1	few	.	TRBJ2-7	CASSGGGRTFGYEQYF	TGCGCCAGCAGTGGCGGAGGGCGAACGTTCGGCTACGAGCAGTACTTC
TRBV6-5	.	.	TRBJ1-5	CASSYSGGGQPQHF	TGTGCCAGCAGTTACTCGGGGGGTGGTCAGCCCCAGCATTTT
TRBV6-6	few	.	TRBJ2-7	CASRGVRRTHYYEQYF	TGTGCCAGCAGGGGCGTGAGAAGGACCCACTACTACGAGCAGTACTTC
TRBV20-1	few	.	TRBJ1-1	CSARSGAGTEAFF	TGCAGTGCTAGAAGCGGGGCTGGCACTGAAGCTTTCTTT
TRBV7-2	few	.	TRBJ2-5	CASSERRGQIQYF	TGTGCCAGCAGCGAGAGGAGGGGCCAAATCCAGTACTTC
TRBV7-2	many	.	TRBJ1-2	CASSLDRLGYTF	TGTGCCAGCAGCTTAGACCGATTGGGCTACACCTTC
TRBV6-2/TRBV6-3	few	.	TRBJ2-7	CASRRTASSYEQYF	TGTGCCAGCAGGAGGACCGCCAGCTCCTACGAGCAGTACTTC
TRBV7-8	many	.	TRBJ1-5	CASSFNGNQPQHF	TGTGCCAGCAGCTTCAACGGCAATCAGCCCCAGCATTTT
TRBV25-1	.	.	TRBJ2-5	CASRKVTGAQYF	TGTGCCAGCAGAAAAGTCACAGGTGCCCAGTACTTC
TRBV28	.	TRBD2	TRBJ2-3	CASEDGASGPRDTQYF	TGTGCCAGCGAGGACGGGGCTAGCGGCCCAAGGGATACGCAGTATTTT
TRBV6-6	.	.	TRBJ2-1	CASSYSIPASEQFF	TGTGCCAGCAGTTACTCTATCCCAGCCAGCGAGCAGTTCTTC
TRBV4-1	few	.	TRBJ2-2	CASSQGPTGELFF	TGCGCCAGCAGCCAGGGACCCACCGGGGAGCTGTTTTTT
TRBV18	few	.	TRBJ2-5	CASSLNREKAQYF	TGTGCCAGCTCCCTCAACAGGGAGAAGGCCCAGTACTTC
TRBV23-1	.	.	TRBJ1-5	CASSREQFQPQHF	TGCGCCAGCAGTCGAGAGCAGTTCCAGCCCCAGCATTTT
TRBV20-1	.	.	TRBJ1-4	CSVSGEANEKLFF	TGCAGTGTCTCGGGGGAGGCTAATGAAAAACTGTTTTTT
TRBV5-1	many	TRBD1	TRBJ2-3	CASSQTGGADTQYF	TGCGCCAGCAGCCAAACAGGGGGCGCAGATACGCAGTATTTT
TRBV27	.	.	TRBJ2-3	CASSTGITQYF	TGTGCCAGCAGCACAGGTATTACGCAGTATTTT
TRBV7-3	few	.	TRBJ1-1	CASSIDVGRNTEAFF	TGTGCCAGCAGCATCGATGTCGGCAGGAACACTGAAGCTTTCTTT
TRBV2	many	.	TRBJ2-7	CASSDWDEQYF	TGTGCCAGCAGTGACTGGGACGAGCAGTACTTC
TRBV27	many	.	TRBJ2-7	CASSSNPLRQYF	TGTGCCAGCAGTTCCAACCCTCTCCGGCAGTACTTC
TRBV12-3/TRBV12-4	few	TRBD2	TRBJ2-3	CASSATSDTDTQYF	TGTGCCAGCAGCGCGACTAGCGACACAGATACGCAGTATTTT
TRBV18	many	.	TRBJ1-5	CASSPEGRQPQHF	TGTGCCAGCTCACCAGAGGGGAGGCAGCCCCAGCATTTT
TRBV6-4	.	.	TRBJ2-5	CASLIGQRGTQYF	TGTGCCAGCCTCATCGGACAGAGAGGGACCCAGTACTTC
TRBV4-3	few	TRBD2	TRBJ2-2	CASGLRGANTGELFF	TGCGCCAGCGGATTGCGGGGGGCGAACACCGGGGAGCTGTTTTTT
TRBV5-1	.	TRBD2	TRBJ2-1	CASSLTGGPYNEQFF	TGCGCCAGCAGCTTAACGGGGGGGCCCTACAATGAGCAGTTCTTC
TRBV7-2	many	.	TRBJ2-4	CASSLEGTIQYF	TGTGCCAGCAGCTTAGAGGGAACGATTCAGTACTTC
TRBV7-9	many	TRBD1	TRBJ1-1	CASSLITGGSRTEAFF	TGTGCCAGCAGCCTTATAACAGGGGGCTCCCGGACTGAAGCTTTCTTT